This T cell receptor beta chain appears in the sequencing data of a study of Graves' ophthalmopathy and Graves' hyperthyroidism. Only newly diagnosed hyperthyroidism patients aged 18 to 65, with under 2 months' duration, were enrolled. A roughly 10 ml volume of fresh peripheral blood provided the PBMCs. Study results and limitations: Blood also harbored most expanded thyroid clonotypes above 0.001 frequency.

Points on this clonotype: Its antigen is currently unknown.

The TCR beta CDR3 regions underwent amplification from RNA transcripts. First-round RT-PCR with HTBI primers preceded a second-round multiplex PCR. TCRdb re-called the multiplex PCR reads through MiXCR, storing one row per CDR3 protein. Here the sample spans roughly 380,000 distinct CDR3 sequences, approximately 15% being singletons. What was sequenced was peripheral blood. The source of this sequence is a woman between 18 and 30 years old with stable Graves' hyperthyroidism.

The CDR3 nucleotides read TGTGCCAGCAGGGCTTCCATGGTTACGAACTATGGCTACACCTTC. Amino acid sequence: CASRASMVTNYGYTF. The chain recombines TRBV2 with TRBJ1-2; D call uncertain. Deletions cut 6 bases from V and 2 bases from J, with 16 bases between. Germline V gene data show CDR1 as SNHLY and CDR2 as FYNNEI. This CDR3 has 15 amino acids. Combining the CDR3 with reference TRBV2 and TRBJ1-2 gives the whole variable domain EPEVTQTPSHQVTQMGQEVILRCVPISNHLYFYWYRQILGQKVEFLVSFYNNEISEKSEIFDDQFSVERPDGSNFTLKIRSTKLEDSAMYFCASRASMVTNYGYTFGSGTRLTVV.